The clone carrying this T cell receptor beta chain was counted at least ten times. TCRdb independently ran MiXCR on the 5' RACE reads; one entry per CDR3 protein. The data show 17,000 or so distinct CDR3 sequences, 8% to 9% seen once. The sample comes from a study of CD8 T cells in ankylosing spondylitis. The germline CDR1 and CDR2 sequences are DFQATT and SNEGSKA (reference sequence). This CDR3 contains 15 residues. Deletions cut 4 bases from V and 2 bases from J, with 16 bases between. This receptor was obtained from a male donor with ankylosing spondylitis or in good health (not recorded which). The rearrangement joins TRBV20-1 to TRBJ2-3; D ambiguous. Sequenced input: blood. The CDR3 loop reads CSAISIEALTDTQYF. CDR3 in DNA: TGCAGTGCTATTAGTATAGAGGCCCTCACAGATACGCAGTATTTT.